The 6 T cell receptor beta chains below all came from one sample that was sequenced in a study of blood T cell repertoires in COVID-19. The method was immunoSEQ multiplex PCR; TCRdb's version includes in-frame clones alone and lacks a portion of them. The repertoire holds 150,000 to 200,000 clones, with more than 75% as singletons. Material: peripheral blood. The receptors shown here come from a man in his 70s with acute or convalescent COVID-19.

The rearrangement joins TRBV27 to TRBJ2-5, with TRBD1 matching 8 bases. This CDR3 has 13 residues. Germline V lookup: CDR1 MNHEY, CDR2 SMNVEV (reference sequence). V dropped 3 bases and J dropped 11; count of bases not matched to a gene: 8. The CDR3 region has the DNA TGTGCCAGCAGTTTTGATGGGACAGGACGGCAGTACTTC. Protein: CASSFDGTGRQYF.

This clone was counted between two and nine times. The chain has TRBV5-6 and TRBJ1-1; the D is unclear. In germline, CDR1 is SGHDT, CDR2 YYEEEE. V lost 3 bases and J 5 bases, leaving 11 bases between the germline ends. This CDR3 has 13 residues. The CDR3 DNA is TGTGCCAGCAGCTCCTACAGTCGGACTGAAGCTTTCTTT. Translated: CASSSYSRTEAFF.

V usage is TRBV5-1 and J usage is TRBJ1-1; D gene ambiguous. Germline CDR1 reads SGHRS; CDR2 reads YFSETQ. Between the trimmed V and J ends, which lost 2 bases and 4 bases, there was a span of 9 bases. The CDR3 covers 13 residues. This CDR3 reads CASSFFGSTEAFF. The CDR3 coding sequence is TGCGCCAGCAGCTTTTTCGGGAGCACTGAAGCTTTCTTT.

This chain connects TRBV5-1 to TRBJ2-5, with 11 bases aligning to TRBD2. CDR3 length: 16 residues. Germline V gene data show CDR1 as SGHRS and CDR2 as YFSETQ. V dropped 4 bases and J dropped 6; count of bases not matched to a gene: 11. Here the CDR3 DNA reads TGCGCCAGCAGCCACGCTAGCGGGGGGCTGTATAAGACCCAGTACTTC. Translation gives CASSHASGGLYKTQYF.

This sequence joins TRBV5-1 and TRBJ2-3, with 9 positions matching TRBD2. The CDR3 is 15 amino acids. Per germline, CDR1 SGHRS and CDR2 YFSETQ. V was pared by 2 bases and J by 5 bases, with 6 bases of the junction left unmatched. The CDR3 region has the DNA TGCGCCAGCAGCTTCGGCGGGGGGGCCGTAGATACGCAGTATTTT. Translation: CASSFGGGAVDTQYF. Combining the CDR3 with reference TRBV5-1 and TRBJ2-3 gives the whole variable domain KAGVTQTPRYLIKTRGQQVTLSCSPISGHRSVSWYQQTPGQGLQFLFEYFSETQRNKGNFPGRFSGRQFSNSRSEMNVSTLELGDSALYLCASSFGGGAVDTQYFGPGTRLTVL.

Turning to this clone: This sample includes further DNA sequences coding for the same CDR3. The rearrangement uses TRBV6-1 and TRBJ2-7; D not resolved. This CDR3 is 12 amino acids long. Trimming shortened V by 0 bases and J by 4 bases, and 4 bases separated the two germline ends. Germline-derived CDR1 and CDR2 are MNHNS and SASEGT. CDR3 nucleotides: TGTGCCAGCAGTGAAGCGGAGTACGAGCAGTACTTC. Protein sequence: CASSEAEYEQYF.